The source of this T cell receptor beta chain is a study of blood T cell repertoires in COVID-19. The overall study: Some COVID-19 samples were acute and others convalescent; all came from the United States, Italy and Spain. Nucleic acid was either cDNA or gDNA, and it came from T cells, B-cell-depleted T cells, or PBMCs.

Trimming left V 4 bases short and J 0 bases short, with 8 bases between. From germline, CDR1 is KGHDR and CDR2 SFDVKD. This CDR3 is built from 14 residues. Original processing methods: Counts of nucleated cells, estimated from reference gene primer amplification, were obtained. Profiling relied on immunoSEQ multiplex PCR, and the TCRdb table lists in-frame clones only, not all of them. The V and J calls and the clone size are those of that table, but D and trimming were determined from the DNA. This sample yields more than 95,000 clones, of which 75% to 90% are seen a single time; 7.7% belongs to the top ten.

This chain links TRBV24-1 with TRBJ2-5, with a possible D match to TRBD1 (6 bases). Sequencing was done on a sample of peripheral blood. This TCR derives from a human donor in a cohort sampled during active COVID-19. For the CDR3, the DNA is TGTGCCACCAGTGAGTGGGACAACCAAGAGACCCAGTACTTC. This translates into CATSEWDNQETQYF.